This T cell receptor beta chain was profiled in a study of cytomegalovirus exposure and HLA in healthy donors. Profiling relied on immunoSEQ multiplex PCR, and the TCRdb table lists in-frame clones only, not all of them. The table lists 130,000 to 150,000 clones, 88% of them singletons. The source is a woman between 18 and 30 years old in good health and CMV-seropositive. Material for sequencing was PBMCs.

The CDR3 DNA sequence: TGTGCCAGCAGTTACAAAGACATCACTAATGAAAAACTGTTTTTT. Translation: CASSYKDITNEKLFF. The rearrangement uses TRBV6-6 and TRBJ1-4, with D hard to call. Germline-derived CDR1 and CDR2 are MNHNY and SVGAGI (reference sequence). V lost 2 bases and J lost 2, with 9 bases in between. The CDR3 runs to 15 residues.